This TCR beta chain was found in a study of blood T cell repertoires in COVID-19. Method: immunoSEQ multiplex PCR; TCRdb's copy keeps in-frame clones and lacks some. The sample shows 350,000 to 400,000 clones, around 89% of them seen only once. Germline loops: CDR1 SNHLY, CDR2 FYNNEI. There are 17 residues in the CDR3. The V gene lost 8 bases and the J gene lost 4 bases, with 27 bases spanning the gap. Cohort assignment relied on participant-reported clinical history. Two consecutive negative NP/OP PCR tests, clearance, or resolved symptoms defined Cohort 3 recovery. The specimen was PBMCs or T cells enriched from blood (not recorded which). V gene TRBV2 combines with J gene TRBJ2-7; tentatively, D is TRBD1 (5 bases). This TCR derives from a woman aged 18-29 years who had recovered from COVID-19. The CDR3 nucleotides read TGTGCCAGCGGGGCCGGACCCCAACTGGGGTTAGATTACGAGCAGTACTTC. It translates to CASGAGPQLGLDYEQYF.